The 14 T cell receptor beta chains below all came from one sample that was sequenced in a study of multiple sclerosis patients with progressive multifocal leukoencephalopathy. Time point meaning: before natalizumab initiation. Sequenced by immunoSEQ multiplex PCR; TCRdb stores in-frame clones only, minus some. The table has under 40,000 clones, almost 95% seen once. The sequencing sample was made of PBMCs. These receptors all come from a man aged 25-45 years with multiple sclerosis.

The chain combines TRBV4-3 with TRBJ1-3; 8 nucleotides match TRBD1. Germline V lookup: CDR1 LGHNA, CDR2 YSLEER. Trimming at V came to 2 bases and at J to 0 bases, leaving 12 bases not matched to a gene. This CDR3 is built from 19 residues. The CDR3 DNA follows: TGCGCCAGCAGCCAACTGGGCAGGGGGCCGGAAAGCTCTGGAAACACCATATATTTT. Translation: CASSQLGRGPESSGNTIYF.

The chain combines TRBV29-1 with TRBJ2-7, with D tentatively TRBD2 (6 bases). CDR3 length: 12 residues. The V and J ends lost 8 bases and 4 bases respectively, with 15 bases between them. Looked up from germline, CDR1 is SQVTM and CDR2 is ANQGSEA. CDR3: CSPGDGWYEQYV. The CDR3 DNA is TGCAGCCCGGGGGACGGTTGGTACGAGCAGTACGTC.

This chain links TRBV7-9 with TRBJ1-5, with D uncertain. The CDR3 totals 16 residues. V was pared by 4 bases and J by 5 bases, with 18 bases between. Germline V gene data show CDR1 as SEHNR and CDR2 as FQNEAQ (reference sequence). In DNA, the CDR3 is TGTGCCAGCAGCTCCACCTTGGGAGGGAACCATCAGCCCCAGCATTTT. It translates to CASSSTLGGNHQPQHF.

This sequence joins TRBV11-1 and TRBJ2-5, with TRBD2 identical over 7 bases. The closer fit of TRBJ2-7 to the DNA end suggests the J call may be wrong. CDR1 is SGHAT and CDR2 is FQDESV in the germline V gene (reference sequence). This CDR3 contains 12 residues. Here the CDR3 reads CASSFRGVEQYF. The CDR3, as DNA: TGTGCCAGCAGCTTTCGGGGGGTCGAGCAGTACTTC.

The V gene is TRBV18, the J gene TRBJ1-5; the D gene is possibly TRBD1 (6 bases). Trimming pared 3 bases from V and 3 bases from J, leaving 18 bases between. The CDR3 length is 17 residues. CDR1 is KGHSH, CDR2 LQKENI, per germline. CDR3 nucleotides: TGTGCCAGCTCACCTCGAGGGGGATCGGGTCCCAATCAGCCCCAGCATTTT. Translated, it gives CASSPRGGSGPNQPQHF.

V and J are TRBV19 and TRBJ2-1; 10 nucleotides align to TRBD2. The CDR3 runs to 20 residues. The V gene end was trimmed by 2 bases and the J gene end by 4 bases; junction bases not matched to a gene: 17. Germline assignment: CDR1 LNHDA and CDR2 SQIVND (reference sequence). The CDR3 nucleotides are TGTGCCAGTAGTATATGGGGCCCTTTGACTAGCGGGCGTAGGTACAATGAGCAGTTCTTC. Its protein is CASSIWGPLTSGRRYNEQFF.

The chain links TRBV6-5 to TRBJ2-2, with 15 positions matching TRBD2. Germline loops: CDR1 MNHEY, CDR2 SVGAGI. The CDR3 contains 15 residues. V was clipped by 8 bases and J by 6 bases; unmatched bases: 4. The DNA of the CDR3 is TGTGCCAGCCAATGGACTAGCGGGAGGGCCGGGGAGCTGTTTTTT. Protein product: CASQWTSGRAGELFF.

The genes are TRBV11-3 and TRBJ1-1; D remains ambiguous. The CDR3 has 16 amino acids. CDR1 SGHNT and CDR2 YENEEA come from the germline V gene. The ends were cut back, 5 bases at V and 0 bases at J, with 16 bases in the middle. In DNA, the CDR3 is TGTGCCAGCAGCGTTTGGAGTGGCAGGATGAACACTGAAGCTTTCTTT. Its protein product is CASSVWSGRMNTEAFF.

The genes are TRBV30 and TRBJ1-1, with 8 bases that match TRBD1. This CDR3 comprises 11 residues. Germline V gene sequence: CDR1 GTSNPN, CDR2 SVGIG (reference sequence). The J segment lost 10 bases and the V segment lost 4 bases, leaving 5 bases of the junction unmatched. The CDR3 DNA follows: TGTGCCTGGACGTTCGGGACAGGAGCTTTCTTT. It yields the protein CAWTFGTGAFF.

DNA for the CDR3: TGTGCCAGCAGCTTAGCAGGCCAGGTCATCACCGGGGAGCTGTTTTTT. The encoded protein is CASSLAGQVITGELFF. The chain is built from TRBV7-8 and TRBJ2-2, with D hard to call. The CDR3 runs to 16 residues. In germline, CDR1 is SGHVS, CDR2 FQNEAQ. V was clipped by 0 bases and J by 4 bases, with 12 bases between them.

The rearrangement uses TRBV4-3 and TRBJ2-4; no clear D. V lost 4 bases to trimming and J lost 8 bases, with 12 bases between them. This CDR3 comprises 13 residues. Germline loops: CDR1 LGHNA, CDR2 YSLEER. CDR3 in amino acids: CASSPRPRDIQYF. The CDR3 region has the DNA TGCGCCAGCAGCCCTCGACCAAGGGACATTCAGTACTTC.

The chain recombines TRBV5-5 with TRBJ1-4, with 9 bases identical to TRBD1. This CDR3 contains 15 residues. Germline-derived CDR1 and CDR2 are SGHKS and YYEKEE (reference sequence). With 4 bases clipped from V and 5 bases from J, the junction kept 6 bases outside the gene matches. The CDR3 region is CASSQFGQGNEKLFF. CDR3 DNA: TGTGCCAGCAGCCAGTTCGGACAGGGGAATGAAAAACTGTTTTTT.

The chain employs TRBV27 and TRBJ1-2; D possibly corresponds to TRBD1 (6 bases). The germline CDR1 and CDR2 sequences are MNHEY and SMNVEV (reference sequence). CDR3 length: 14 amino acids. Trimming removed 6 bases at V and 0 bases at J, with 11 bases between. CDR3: CASSRQDTNYGYTF. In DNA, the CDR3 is TGTGCCAGCAGCAGACAGGACACTAACTATGGCTACACCTTC.

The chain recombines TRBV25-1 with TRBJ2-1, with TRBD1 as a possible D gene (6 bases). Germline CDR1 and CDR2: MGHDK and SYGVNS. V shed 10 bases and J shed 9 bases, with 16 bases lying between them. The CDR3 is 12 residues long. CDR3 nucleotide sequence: TGTGCCATTTCACAGGGATGGGGTGAGCAGTTCTTC. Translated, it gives CAISQGWGEQFF.